This T cell receptor (beta chain) derives from a study of shared clonotypes between healthy human individuals. Assay used: immunoSEQ multiplex PCR; TCRdb lists only in-frame clones, some missing. The repertoire includes 1.5 million to 1.9 million clones, 95% to 99% of them detected once, and roughly 0.4% sits in the top ten. The sequence was obtained from a man aged 25-45 years in good health. Sequenced material: naive CD4+ T cells sorted from blood. Subset here: CD45RA+ positively selected.

This chain's CDR3 is CASSQTRIGYEQYF. In DNA, the CDR3 is TGTGCCAGCAGCCAAACTAGGATCGGGTACGAGCAGTACTTC. The J gene is TRBJ2-7, the V gene TRBV11-1, with a weak D call TRBD2 (5 bases). Between the trimmed V and J ends, which lost 5 bases and 4 bases, there was a span of 15 bases. The germline V gene encodes CDR1 SGHAT and CDR2 FQDESV (reference sequence). The CDR3 spans 14 residues.